These 20 T cell receptor beta chains were sequenced from one sample in a study of T cell clonotyping in hematopoietic cell transplantation. The time point: recipient sample about 28 days before transplant, after cytoreduction. Generated by immunoSEQ multiplex PCR, the TCRdb table keeps only in-frame clones and is missing some. The sample contains roughly 50,000 clones, just over 85% of which appear only once. The specimen comprised peripheral blood mononuclear cells, sampled before stem cell transplant. The receptor source for this set is a man aged 55-75 years with biphenotypic leukemia. Some clones in this sample may be carry-over from other donors' samples.

This chain joins TRBV9 and TRBJ2-2, with D possibly TRBD2 on 6 matching bases. V lost 0 bases and J lost 5, with 14 bases in between. In germline, CDR1 is SGDLS, CDR2 YYNGEE. CDR3 length equals 16 residues. The CDR3 here is CASSVDVGGETGELFF. CDR3 nucleotides: TGTGCCAGCAGCGTAGATGTGGGGGGAGAGACCGGGGAGCTGTTTTTT.

The gene calls are TRBV6-5 and TRBJ1-5; the D is unclear. The CDR3 is made up of 13 amino acids. In germline, CDR1 is MNHEY, CDR2 SVGAGI. Deletions cut 6 bases from V and 7 bases from J, with 13 bases between. The CDR3 reads CASSQMGRQPQHF. In nucleotides, the CDR3 is TGTGCCAGCAGCCAGATGGGCAGACAGCCCCAGCATTTT.

This chain joins TRBV28 and TRBJ1-5, with D perhaps matching TRBD1 (6 bases). Looked up from germline, CDR1 is MDHEN and CDR2 is SYDVKM. Trimming took 6 bases from V and 5 from J, leaving 14 bases between them. The CDR3 totals 14 residues. The CDR3 reads CASRVSGADQPQHF. The CDR3 DNA is TGTGCCAGCAGGGTGTCAGGGGCTGATCAGCCCCAGCATTTT.

CDR3 in DNA: TGTGCCAGCAGTCCCCGACTCCACCCAGCGGGAGAGACCCAGTACTTC. Amino acids: CASSPRLHPAGETQYF. The chain recombines TRBV27 with TRBJ2-5; possibly TRBD2 for D (6 bases). There are 16 residues in the CDR3. V lost 5 bases and J lost 4, with 20 bases in between. In germline, CDR1 is MNHEY, CDR2 SMNVEV (reference sequence).

This chain connects TRBV9 to TRBJ2-1; maybe TRBD1 (5 bases). Germline-derived CDR1 and CDR2 are SGDLS and YYNGEE. The CDR3 loop spans 13 amino acids. Trimming pared 2 bases from V and 11 bases from J, leaving 14 bases between. CDR3 loop: CASSVNLAGQQFF. As DNA, the CDR3 is TGTGCCAGCAGCGTTAACTTGGCAGGGCAGCAGTTCTTC.

CDR3 region: CASKPGGLMNTEAFF. As DNA, the CDR3 is TGTGCCAGCAAACCGGGGGGGTTAATGAACACTGAAGCTTTCTTT. The chain joins TRBV27 to TRBJ1-1, with a tentative D call TRBD1 (5 bases). The CDR3 sequence is 15 residues long. In germline, CDR1 is MNHEY, CDR2 SMNVEV (reference sequence). The V end lost 7 bases, the J end lost 0 bases, and 15 bases lay between the germline ends.

V is TRBV28 and J is TRBJ1-1; 7 bases agree with TRBD1. Trimming cost V 1 base and J 6 bases; bases outside gene matches: 5. CDR3 length: 14 residues. Germline V gene lookup returns CDR1 MDHEN and CDR2 SYDVKM. As DNA, the CDR3 is TGTGCCAGCAGTTTATTCGGGACAGCTGCTGAAGCTTTCTTT. Translation: CASSLFGTAAEAFF.

A word on this clone: The junction differs from germline at one of its ends, possibly a read error. The chain couples TRBV10-3 to TRBJ1-5; D unclear. Germline CDR1 ENHRY, CDR2 SYGVKD. This CDR3 has 14 residues. CDR3 protein: CAISGFGGNQPQHF. CDR3 nucleotides: TGTGCCATCAGTGGATTCGGTGGCAACCAGCCCCAGCATTTT.

This chain links TRBV7-9 with TRBJ2-3; TRBD2 matches 12 bases. V was clipped by 5 bases and J by 0 bases; unmatched bases: 9. The CDR3 is 18 residues long. CDR1 and CDR2 from the germline V gene are SEHNR and FQNEAQ (reference sequence). The CDR3 bases are TGTGCCAGCAGCCCAATACCCGGGACTAGCGGGAGCACAGATACGCAGTATTTT. This translates into CASSPIPGTSGSTDTQYF.

This chain joins TRBV19 and TRBJ1-3, with TRBD1 as a possible D gene (5 bases). CDR3 length: 16 amino acids. The V and J ends lost 8 bases and 4 bases respectively, with 21 bases between them. Germline CDR1 LNHDA, CDR2 SQIVND (reference sequence). The CDR3 here is CASARVLGTDGNTIYF. CDR3 coding DNA: TGTGCCAGTGCAAGGGTGCTGGGGACGGACGGAAACACCATATATTTT.

The chain joins TRBV9 to TRBJ1-1; TRBD1 agrees at 9 bases. The germline CDR1 and CDR2 sequences are SGDLS and YYNGEE. This CDR3 has 15 residues. Trimming took 3 bases from V and 4 from J; bases not matched to a gene: 7. CDR3 sequence reads: CASSATGTGTTEAFF. The CDR3 DNA sequence: TGTGCCAGCAGCGCCACCGGGACAGGGACCACTGAAGCTTTCTTT.

A few counts support this clone. The CDR3 coding sequence is TGTGCCTGGAGTGTGAAACAGGAGCAGTACTTC. It codes for CAWSVKQEQYF. The chain employs TRBV30 and TRBJ2-7; D unclear. The CDR3 spans 11 residues. Germline loops: CDR1 GTSNPN, CDR2 SVGIG (reference sequence). The ends were cut back, 0 bases at V and 7 bases at J, with 7 bases in the middle.

The chain recombines TRBV28 with TRBJ1-1; 7 bases line up with TRBD1. This CDR3 region has 13 residues. Losses at the gene ends were 6 bases for V and 0 bases for J; bases not matched to a gene: 1. The germline V gene encodes CDR1 MDHEN and CDR2 SYDVKM. The CDR3, as DNA: TGTGCCAGCAGACAGGGGATGAACACTGAAGCTTTCTTT. Its translation: CASRQGMNTEAFF.

Regarding this clone: Mismatch with germline at one junction end may stem from a read error. The rearrangement links TRBV5-4 to TRBJ1-4, with a tentative D call TRBD1 (6 bases). The CDR3 sequence is 14 residues long. CDR1 is SGHNT and CDR2 is YYREEE in the germline V gene (reference sequence). CDR3 loop: CASSPGTLNEKRAF. The CDR3 DNA is TGTGCCAGCAGCCCCGGGACATTAAATGAAAAAAGGGCTTTT.

The rearrangement uses TRBV19 and TRBJ1-1; D is uncertain. V was trimmed by 10 bases and J by 1 base, leaving 7 bases between them. CDR1 and CDR2 (germline): LNHDA, SQIVND (reference sequence). The CDR3 has 11 amino acids. The CDR3 region is CAIYRNTEAFF. CDR3 DNA: TGTGCCATCTACCGGAACACTGAAGCTTTCTTT.

This clone was seen once. V is TRBV30 and J is TRBJ1-1, with a possible D match to TRBD1 (6 bases). The CDR3 runs to 14 residues. Germline CDR1 reads GTSNPN; CDR2 reads SVGIG (reference sequence). V shed 2 bases and J shed 4 bases, with 14 bases lying between them. The CDR3 region has the DNA TGTGCCTGGAGTTTCGGGGGGCTCGTCACTGAAGCTTTCTTT. This codes for CAWSFGGLVTEAFF. Supplemented by reference TRBV30 and TRBJ1-1, the full variable domain reads SQTIHQWPATLVQPVGSPLSLECTVEGTSNPNLYWYRQAAGRGLQLLFYSVGIGQISSEVPQNLSASRPQDRQFILSSKKLLLSDSGFYLCAWSFGGLVTEAFFGQGTRLTVV.

This CDR3 reads CASSKRTDHNEKLFF. The CDR3 coding sequence is TGCGCCAGCAGCAAAAGAACAGACCATAATGAAAAACTGTTTTTT. The chain is built from TRBV5-1 and TRBJ1-4; unclear D gene. This CDR3 is 15 amino acids long. V lost 4 bases, J lost 4 bases, and 14 bases lay in between. CDR1 is SGHRS and CDR2 is YFSETQ in the germline V gene.

This clone was seen a few times. The rearrangement joins TRBV10-3 to TRBJ1-2, with a possible D match to TRBD1 (5 bases). The length of the CDR3 is 15 residues. Germline V CDR1 and CDR2: ENHRY, SYGVKD. Trimming removed 7 bases from V and 3 bases from J, with 18 bases in between. The CDR3 bases are TGTGCCATCACTCCCGGGGGGATGCGCGACTATGGCTACACCTTC. Residues: CAITPGGMRDYGYTF.

V and J are TRBV30 and TRBJ2-1, with TRBD2 identical over 7 bases. V trimming: 5 bases; J trimming: 7 bases; junction bases outside the gene matches: 8. CDR1 GTSNPN and CDR2 SVGIG come from the germline V gene (reference sequence). This CDR3 region has 13 residues. The CDR3 DNA reads as TGTGCCTGGGCCCGGGGGAGGGGTAATGAGCAGTTCTTC. Encoded protein: CAWARGRGNEQFF.

The gene calls are TRBV11-3 and TRBJ1-1; a possible D gene is TRBD1 (5 bases). In germline, CDR1 is SGHNT, CDR2 YENEEA. The CDR3 extends over 15 amino acids. V was clipped by 0 bases and J by 4 bases, with 12 bases between them. The CDR3 nucleotides are TGTGCCAGCAGCTTAGAGGGGGAGAGCGGCACTGAAGCTTTCTTT. This gives the protein CASSLEGESGTEAFF.